Listed here are 6 T cell receptor beta chains from one sample, sequenced in a study of cytomegalovirus exposure and HLA in healthy donors. With 60 Vbeta and 13 Jbeta primers, the PCR was carried out. Libraries were prepared by immunoSEQ multiplex PCR; TCRdb keeps only in-frame clonotypes and omits some of them. The sample holds more than 100,000 clones; just under 80% are singletons and the top ten take roughly 1.1%. Sequences were obtained from PBMCs. The receptors here all came from a male donor in good health and CMV-seronegative.

There are many counts of this clone. This CDR3 is CASSLWRGGRRNEQFF. CDR3 sequence (DNA): TGCGCCAGCAGCTTGTGGAGGGGCGGGAGGAGGAATGAGCAGTTCTTC. The V call is TRBV5-1, the J call TRBJ2-1, with 8 bases fitting TRBD2. With V trimmed by 1 base and J by 7 bases, 10 bases remained unmatched. Per germline, CDR1 SGHRS and CDR2 YFSETQ. This CDR3 region has 16 residues.

J is TRBJ2-3 and V is TRBV5-5; 8 bases match TRBD2. Germline CDR1 SGHKS, CDR2 YYEKEE (reference sequence). The V and J ends lost 0 bases and 6 bases, in that order; junction bases with no gene match: 9. This CDR3 region has 16 residues. The CDR3 loop reads CASSLASGGALDTQYF. The CDR3 DNA is TGTGCCAGCAGCTTGGCTTCCGGGGGGGCCCTCGATACGCAGTATTTT.

The rearrangement links TRBV7-2 to TRBJ2-5; 11 nucleotides align to TRBD2. Matching the DNA end better, TRBJ2-7 makes the J call doubtful. Germline CDR1 reads SGHTA; CDR2 reads FQGNSA. The CDR3 contains 15 residues. CDR3 in amino acids: CASSSLAGGPYEQYF. The CDR3, as DNA: TGTGCCAGCAGCTCTTTAGCGGGGGGGCCCTACGAGCAGTACTTC.

The gene calls are TRBV5-1 and TRBJ2-5; D is unclear. Trimming pared 0 bases from V and 5 bases from J, leaving 11 bases between. Per germline, CDR1 SGHRS and CDR2 YFSETQ. This CDR3 region has 14 residues. The CDR3 protein is CASSLGVHLETQYF. The CDR3 nucleotides read TGCGCCAGCAGCTTGGGAGTTCACTTGGAGACCCAGTACTTC. The complete variable domain, with remaining parts taken from reference TRBV5-1 and TRBJ2-5, reads KAGVTQTPRYLIKTRGQQVTLSCSPISGHRSVSWYQQTPGQGLQFLFEYFSETQRNKGNFPGRFSGRQFSNSRSEMNVSTLELGDSALYLCASSLGVHLETQYFGPGTRLLVL.

This chain joins TRBV10-3 and TRBJ2-1; no firm D call. The V gene's germline CDR1 is ENHRY and CDR2 SYGVKD. This CDR3 contains 13 residues. Between the trimmed V and J ends, which lost 4 bases and 9 bases, there was a span of 13 bases. The CDR3 DNA sequence: TGTGCCATCAGTGGGGCACCTCGTAGTGAGCAGTTCTTC. It yields the protein CAISGAPRSEQFF.

The rearrangement links TRBV5-1 to TRBJ1-1; TRBD1 aligns across 8 bases. V was clipped by 2 bases and J by 8 bases; unmatched bases: 8. The CDR3 totals 14 residues. Germline CDR1 SGHRS, CDR2 YFSETQ. CDR3 protein: CASSLDRGAAEAFF. In DNA, the CDR3 is TGCGCCAGCAGCTTAGACAGGGGCGCCGCCGAAGCTTTCTTT.